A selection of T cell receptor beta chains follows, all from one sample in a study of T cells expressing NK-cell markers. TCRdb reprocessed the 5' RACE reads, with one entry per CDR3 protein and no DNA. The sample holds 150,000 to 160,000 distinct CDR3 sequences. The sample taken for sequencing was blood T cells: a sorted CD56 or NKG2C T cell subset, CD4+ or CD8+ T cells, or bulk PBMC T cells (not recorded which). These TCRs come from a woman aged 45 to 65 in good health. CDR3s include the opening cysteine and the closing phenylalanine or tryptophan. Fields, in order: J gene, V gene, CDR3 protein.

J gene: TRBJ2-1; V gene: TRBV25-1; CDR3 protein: CASSEWDSGIRSYNEQFF
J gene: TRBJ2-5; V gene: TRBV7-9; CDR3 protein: CASSRHQGPETQYF
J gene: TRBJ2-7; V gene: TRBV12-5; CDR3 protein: CASGPDSYEQYF
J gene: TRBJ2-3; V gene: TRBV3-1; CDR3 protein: CASSPPLDSGRASADTQYF
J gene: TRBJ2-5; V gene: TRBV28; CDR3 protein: CASSLFGQGRETQYF
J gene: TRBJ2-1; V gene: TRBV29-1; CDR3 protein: CSVEDGGRDYDEQFF
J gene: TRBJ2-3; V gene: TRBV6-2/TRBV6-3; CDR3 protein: CASSWTADTQYF
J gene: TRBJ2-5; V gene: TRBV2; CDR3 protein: CASSPGLAEWGETQYF
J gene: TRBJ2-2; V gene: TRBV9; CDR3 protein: CASSAYRIRTPRTGELFF
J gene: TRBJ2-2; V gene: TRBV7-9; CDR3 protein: CASSSPDRENTGELFF
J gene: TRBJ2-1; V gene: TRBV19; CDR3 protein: CARSTRPYNEQFF
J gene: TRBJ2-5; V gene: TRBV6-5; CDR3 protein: CASCLAGGTEETQYF
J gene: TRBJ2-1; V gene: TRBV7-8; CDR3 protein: CASSLPRRTASYNEQFF
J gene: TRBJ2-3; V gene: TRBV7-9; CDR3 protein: CASSPSMGVDTQYF
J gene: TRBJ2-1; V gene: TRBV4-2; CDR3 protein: CASRLSRDEQFF
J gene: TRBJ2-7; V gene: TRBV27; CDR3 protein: CASSIASGRALGNEQYF
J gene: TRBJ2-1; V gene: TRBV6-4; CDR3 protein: CARAKKTGWDCSYNEQFF
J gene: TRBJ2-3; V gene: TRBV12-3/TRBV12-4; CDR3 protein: CASSFTLATDTQYF
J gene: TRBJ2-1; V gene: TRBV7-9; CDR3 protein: CASPRGTGSHEQFF
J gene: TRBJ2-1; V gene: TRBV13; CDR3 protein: CASQQGEGNEQFF